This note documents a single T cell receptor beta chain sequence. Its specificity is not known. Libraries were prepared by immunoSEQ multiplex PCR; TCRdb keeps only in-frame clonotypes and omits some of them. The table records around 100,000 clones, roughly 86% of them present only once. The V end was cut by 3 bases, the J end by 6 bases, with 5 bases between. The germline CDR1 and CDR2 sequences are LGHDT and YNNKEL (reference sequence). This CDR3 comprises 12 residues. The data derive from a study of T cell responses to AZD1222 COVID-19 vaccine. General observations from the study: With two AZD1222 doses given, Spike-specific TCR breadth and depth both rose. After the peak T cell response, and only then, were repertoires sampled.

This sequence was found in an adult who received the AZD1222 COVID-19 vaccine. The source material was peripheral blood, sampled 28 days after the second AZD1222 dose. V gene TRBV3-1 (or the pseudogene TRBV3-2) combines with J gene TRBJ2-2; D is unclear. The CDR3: CASSHLSGELFF. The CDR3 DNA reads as TGTGCCAGCAGCCACTTGTCCGGGGAGCTGTTTTTT.